Listed below are T cell receptor beta chains from one sample, sequenced in a study of cytomegalovirus exposure and HLA in healthy donors. Assay: immunoSEQ multiplex PCR; the TCRdb copy retains only in-frame clones and omits some. In all, the sample yields about 140,000 clones. Sequenced sample: PBMCs. The receptors derive from a woman under 30 in good health and CMV-seronegative. Each CDR3 is given with its conserved first and last residue. Fields, in order: D gene, J gene, V gene, CDR3 DNA, CDR3 protein. A D gene is named only where the DNA matches it firmly.

d_call: .; j_call: TRBJ2-3; v_call: TRBV5-1; cdr3_nt: TGCGCCAGCAGCCAGACGACAGACCTCACAGATACGCAGTATTTT; cdr3_aa: CASSQTTDLTDTQYF
d_call: .; j_call: TRBJ2-1; v_call: TRBV27; cdr3_nt: TGTGCCAGCAGTTTCACCGGGGCGACTAGTGGATATGAGCAGTTCTTC; cdr3_aa: CASSFTGATSGYEQFF
d_call: TRBD2; j_call: TRBJ2-1; v_call: TRBV5-1; cdr3_nt: TGCGCCAGCAGCCCTTGGGGAGGGGCGGTCATCAATGAGCAGTTCTTC; cdr3_aa: CASSPWGGAVINEQFF
d_call: TRBD1; j_call: TRBJ2-7; v_call: TRBV5-6; cdr3_nt: TGTGCCAGCATCAAGACAGGGCCCCGCTACGAGCAGTACTTC; cdr3_aa: CASIKTGPRYEQYF
d_call: .; j_call: TRBJ1-2; v_call: TRBV20-1; cdr3_nt: TGCAGTGCTCTAAACTATTATGGCTACACCTTC; cdr3_aa: CSALNYYGYTF
d_call: TRBD1; j_call: TRBJ2-1; v_call: TRBV4-3; cdr3_nt: TGCGCCAGCAGCCAACGACAGGGCCGGGTGTATGAGCAGTTCTTC; cdr3_aa: CASSQRQGRVYEQFF
d_call: TRBD2; j_call: TRBJ2-1; v_call: TRBV11-2; cdr3_nt: TGTGCCAGCAGCTCTAGGGCGACTAGCGGGAGCTCCTACAATGAGCAGTTCTTC; cdr3_aa: CASSSRATSGSSYNEQFF
d_call: .; j_call: TRBJ2-2; v_call: TRBV29-1; cdr3_nt: TGCAGCGTTGCTGAGAGTGGGGCCACCGGGGAGCTGTTTTTT; cdr3_aa: CSVAESGATGELFF
d_call: .; j_call: TRBJ2-7; v_call: TRBV5-4; cdr3_nt: TGTGCCAGCAGCTTGGGACGCGGGAACTACGAGCAGTACTTC; cdr3_aa: CASSLGRGNYEQYF
d_call: .; j_call: TRBJ2-5; v_call: TRBV10-1; cdr3_nt: TGCGCCAGCAGTGAGGGCTTGCAAGAGACCCAGTACTTC; cdr3_aa: CASSEGLQETQYF
d_call: .; j_call: TRBJ2-7; v_call: TRBV30; cdr3_nt: TGTGCCTGGAGCCTGGGACTCAAAATCTACGAGCAGTACTTC; cdr3_aa: CAWSLGLKIYEQYF
d_call: TRBD2; j_call: TRBJ2-1; v_call: TRBV7-9; cdr3_nt: TGTGCCAGCAGCACACGGGGACTAGCGGCATACAATGAGCAGTTCTTC; cdr3_aa: CASSTRGLAAYNEQFF
d_call: TRBD2; j_call: TRBJ2-5; v_call: TRBV5-1; cdr3_nt: TGCGCCAGCAGCTTGGGACTAGCGGGAGAGGTCCAAGAGACCCAGTACTTC; cdr3_aa: CASSLGLAGEVQETQYF
d_call: TRBD1; j_call: TRBJ2-6; v_call: TRBV7-9; cdr3_nt: TGTGCCAGCAGCAAGGACAGGGGAAGCGGGGCCAACGTCCTGACTTTC; cdr3_aa: CASSKDRGSGANVLTF
d_call: TRBD1; j_call: TRBJ1-2; v_call: TRBV5-6; cdr3_nt: TGTGCCAGCAGCTTGGGTCAAGGACAGGGGCGGTTCGGCACCTTC; cdr3_aa: CASSLGQGQGRFGTF
d_call: .; j_call: TRBJ1-1; v_call: TRBV11-2; cdr3_nt: TGTGCCAGCAGCTTAAGCCAGGGCACTGAAGCTTTCTTT; cdr3_aa: CASSLSQGTEAFF
d_call: TRBD2; j_call: TRBJ2-2; v_call: TRBV7-3; cdr3_nt: TGTGCCAGCAGCTTGGAGGGGCTAGCGGGAGCCGGGGAGCTGTTTTTT; cdr3_aa: CASSLEGLAGAGELFF
d_call: .; j_call: TRBJ1-1; v_call: TRBV27; cdr3_nt: TGTGCCAGCAGTCCGTCGACAGGAGCTGAAGCTTTCTTT; cdr3_aa: CASSPSTGAEAFF
d_call: TRBD2; j_call: TRBJ2-3; v_call: TRBV7-3; cdr3_nt: TGTGCCAGCAGCCGCGGGAGGGCAGGAACAGATACGCAGTATTTT; cdr3_aa: CASSRGRAGTDTQYF
d_call: .; j_call: TRBJ1-4; v_call: TRBV2; cdr3_nt: TGTGCCAGCAGCGAGGAGTCACAGGAGAAACTGTTTTTT; cdr3_aa: CASSEESQEKLFF
d_call: TRBD1; j_call: TRBJ1-2; v_call: TRBV6-6; cdr3_nt: TGTGCCAGCAGTTACTCGGGCGGGACAGGGGCAGGGGGCTACACCTTC; cdr3_aa: CASSYSGGTGAGGYTF
d_call: .; j_call: TRBJ1-4; v_call: TRBV5-6; cdr3_nt: TGTGCCAGCAGCCTGACCCGGGGGGCGGGTGAAAAACTGTTTTTT; cdr3_aa: CASSLTRGAGEKLFF